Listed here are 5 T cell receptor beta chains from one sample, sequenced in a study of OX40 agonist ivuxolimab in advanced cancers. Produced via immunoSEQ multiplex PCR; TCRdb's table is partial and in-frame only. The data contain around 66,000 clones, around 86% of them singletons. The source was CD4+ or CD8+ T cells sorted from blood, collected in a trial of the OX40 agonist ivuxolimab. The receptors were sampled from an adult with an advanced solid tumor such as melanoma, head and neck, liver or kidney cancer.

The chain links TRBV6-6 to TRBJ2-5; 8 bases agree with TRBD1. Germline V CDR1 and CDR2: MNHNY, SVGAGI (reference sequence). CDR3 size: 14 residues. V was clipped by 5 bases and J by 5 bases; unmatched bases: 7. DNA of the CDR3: TGTGCCAGCAGTACAGGGGGTGGTCGGGAGACCCAGTACTTC. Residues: CASSTGGGRETQYF.

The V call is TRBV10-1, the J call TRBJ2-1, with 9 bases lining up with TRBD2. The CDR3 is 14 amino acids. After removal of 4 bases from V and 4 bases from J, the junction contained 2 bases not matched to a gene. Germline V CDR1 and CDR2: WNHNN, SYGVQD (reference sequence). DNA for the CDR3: TGCGCCAGCAGTGCGACTAGCGGATACAATGAGCAGTTCTTC. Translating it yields CASSATSGYNEQFF.

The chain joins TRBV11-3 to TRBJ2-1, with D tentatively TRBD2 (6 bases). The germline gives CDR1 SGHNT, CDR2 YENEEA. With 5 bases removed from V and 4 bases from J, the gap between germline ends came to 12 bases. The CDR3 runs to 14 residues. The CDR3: CASSVSGVYNEQFF. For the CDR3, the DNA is TGTGCCAGCAGCGTATCGGGAGTGTACAATGAGCAGTTCTTC.

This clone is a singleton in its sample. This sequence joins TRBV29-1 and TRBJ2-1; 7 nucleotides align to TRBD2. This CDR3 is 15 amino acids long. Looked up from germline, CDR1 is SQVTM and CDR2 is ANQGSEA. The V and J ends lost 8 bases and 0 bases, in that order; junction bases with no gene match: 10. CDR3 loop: CSFGEGIGSYNEQFF. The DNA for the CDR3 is TGCAGCTTTGGGGAGGGAATCGGCTCCTACAATGAGCAGTTCTTC.

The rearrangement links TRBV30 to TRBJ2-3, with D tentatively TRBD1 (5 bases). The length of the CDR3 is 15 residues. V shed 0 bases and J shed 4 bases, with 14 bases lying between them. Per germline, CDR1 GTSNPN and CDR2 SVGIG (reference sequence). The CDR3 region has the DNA TGTGCCTGGAGTGTAAAGACAGCCCGACCAGATACGCAGTATTTT. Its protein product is CAWSVKTARPDTQYF. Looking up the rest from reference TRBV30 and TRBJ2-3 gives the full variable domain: SQTIHQWPATLVQPVGSPLSLECTVEGTSNPNLYWYRQAAGRGLQLLFYSVGIGQISSEVPQNLSASRPQDRQFILSSKKLLLSDSGFYLCAWSVKTARPDTQYFGPGTRLTVL.